These 9 T cell receptor beta chains share one sample of origin, sequenced in a study of T cells in localized non-small cell lung cancer. TCRdb's copy holds only in-frame clones and misses some; the assay was immunoSEQ multiplex PCR. This table has 70,000 to 95,000 clones, roughly 91% appearing once. Sequences were derived from PBMCs, sampled before any cancer treatment. Receptors originate from a woman aged 35 to 75 with stage II squamous cell lung carcinoma.

This clone was picked up one time. This chain links TRBV10-3 with TRBJ2-1; TRBD2 agrees at 9 bases. The CDR3 consists of 15 residues. Losses at the gene ends were 8 bases for V and 4 bases for J; bases not matched to a gene: 9. CDR1 is ENHRY and CDR2 is SYGVKD in the germline V gene. CDR3 coding DNA: TGTGCCATCGCCCCGACTAGCGGAGAATACAATGAGCAGTTCTTC. It codes for CAIAPTSGEYNEQFF.

This clone has a single count. The chain uses TRBV25-1 and TRBJ1-1; D gene unclear. The CDR3 runs to 11 residues. Germline CDR1 is MGHDK and CDR2 is SYGVNS. V shed 6 bases and J shed 10 bases, with 12 bases lying between them. The CDR3 bases are TGTGCCAGCAGAGGGCAAAGAGGAGCTTTCTTT. Encoded protein: CASRGQRGAFF. Combining the CDR3 with reference TRBV25-1 and TRBJ1-1 gives the whole variable domain EADIYQTPRYLVIGTGKKITLECSQTMGHDKMYWYQQDPGMELHLIHYSYGVNSTEKGDLSSESTVSRIRTEHFPLTLESARPSHTSQYLCASRGQRGAFFGQGTRLTVV.

V gene TRBV14 combines with J gene TRBJ1-6; D perhaps matches TRBD1 (6 bases). Trimming took 1 base from V and 7 from J, leaving 17 bases between them. The CDR3 is made up of 17 amino acids. In germline, CDR1 is SGHDN, CDR2 FVKESK. For the CDR3, the DNA is TGTGCCAGCAGCCAAGTAGCAGGGGAGATTTTGAATTCACCCCTCCACTTT. It translates to CASSQVAGEILNSPLHF.

The chain recombines TRBV2 with TRBJ1-4; maybe TRBD1 (5 bases). Germline values: CDR1 SNHLY, CDR2 FYNNEI. The CDR3 has 15 residues. Trimming shortened V by 6 bases and J by 3 bases, and 14 bases separated the two germline ends. The CDR3 DNA reads TGTGCCAGCAGCCGGACCGAAGGGGCTAATGAAAAACTGTTTTTT. Encoded protein: CASSRTEGANEKLFF.

V is TRBV28 and J is TRBJ1-1, with no clear D. The V gene's germline CDR1 is MDHEN and CDR2 SYDVKM. The CDR3 contains 15 residues. V shed 5 bases and J shed 5 bases, with 18 bases lying between them. The CDR3 DNA reads as TGTGCCAGCAGTCTCCTCGGGTGGGGTGGAACTGAAGCTTTCTTT. Translation: CASSLLGWGGTEAFF.

This rearrangement joins TRBV10-1 to TRBJ1-6; maybe TRBD1 (5 bases). The CDR3 has 13 amino acids. Germline-derived CDR1 and CDR2 are WNHNN and SYGVQD (reference sequence). The ends were cut back, 3 bases at V and 6 bases at J, with 6 bases in the middle. As DNA, the CDR3 is TGCGCCAGCAGTGATAGGGGTAATTCACCCCTCCACTTT. It translates to CASSDRGNSPLHF.

The rearrangement uses TRBV19 and TRBJ2-7, with D possibly TRBD2 on 7 matching bases. CDR1 is LNHDA, CDR2 SQIVND, per germline (reference sequence). V was pared by 2 bases and J by 10 bases, with 18 bases between. The CDR3 covers 14 residues. In DNA form, the CDR3 reads TGTGCCAGTAGTATAAACCGGGACGGGGGGCCACAGTACTTC. This gives the protein CASSINRDGGPQYF. The full variable domain, completed using reference TRBV19 and TRBJ2-7, is DGGITQSPKYLFRKEGQNVTLSCEQNLNHDAMYWYRQDPGQGLRLIYYSQIVNDFQKGDIAEGYSVSREKKESFPLTVTSAQKNPTAFYLCASSINRDGGPQYFGPGTRLTVT.

The chain employs TRBV7-8 and TRBJ2-6; 7 bases are a match to TRBD2. Germline V gives CDR1 SGHVS, CDR2 FQNEAQ. With 1 base clipped from V and 1 base from J, the junction kept 7 bases outside the gene matches. This CDR3 is built from 18 residues. In nucleotides, the CDR3 is TGTGCCAGCAGCTTAGGCGGGAGAGGCAGATCTGGGGCCAACGTCCTGACTTTC. Translated: CASSLGGRGRSGANVLTF.

The chain recombines TRBV20-1 with TRBJ2-5; D not certain. CDR3 length equals 11 residues. The V and J ends lost 8 bases and 5 bases respectively, with 12 bases between them. Germline V gene data show CDR1 as DFQATT and CDR2 as SNEGSKA (reference sequence). CDR3 sequence: CSTGGAETQYF. In nucleotides, the CDR3 is TGCAGTACGGGCGGTGCCGAGACCCAGTACTTC.